The source of this T cell receptor beta chain is a study of patients and donors after allogeneic stem cell transplantation. TCRdb passed the RT-PCR reads through MiXCR, listing each CDR3 protein once. The sample has 390,000 or so distinct CDR3 sequences; about a sixth are singletons. From germline, CDR1 is LNHNV and CDR2 YYDKDF (reference sequence). The CDR3 runs 15 residues. Trimming removed 1 base from V and 5 bases from J, with 14 bases in between. J is TRBJ2-5 and V is TRBV15; D uncertain. This receptor was obtained from a human donor who was either an allogeneic HSCT recipient or a stem cell or donor lymphocyte infusion donor (not recorded which). It is not recorded whose cells these are; they may come from a transplant donor. The sample comprised blood, either unsorted or a sorted T cell fraction (not recorded which). The CDR3 sequence is CATSRAVIHEETQYF. CDR3 bases: TGTGCCACCAGCAGAGCCGTAATCCACGAGGAGACCCAGTACTTC.